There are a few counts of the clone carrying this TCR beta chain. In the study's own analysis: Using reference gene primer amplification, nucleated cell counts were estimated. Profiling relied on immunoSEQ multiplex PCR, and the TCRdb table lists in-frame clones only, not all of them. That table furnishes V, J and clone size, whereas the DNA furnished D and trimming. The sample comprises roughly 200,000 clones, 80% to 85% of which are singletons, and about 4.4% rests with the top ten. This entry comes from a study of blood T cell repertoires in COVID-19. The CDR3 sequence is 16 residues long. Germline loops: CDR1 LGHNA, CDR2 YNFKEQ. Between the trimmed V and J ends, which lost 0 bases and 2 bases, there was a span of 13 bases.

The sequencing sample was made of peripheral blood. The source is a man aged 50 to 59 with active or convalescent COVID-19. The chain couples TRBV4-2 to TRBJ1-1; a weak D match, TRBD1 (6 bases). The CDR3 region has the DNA TGTGCCAGCAGCCAAGATGTGGCAGGGGTTAACACTGAAGCTTTCTTT. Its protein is CASSQDVAGVNTEAFF.